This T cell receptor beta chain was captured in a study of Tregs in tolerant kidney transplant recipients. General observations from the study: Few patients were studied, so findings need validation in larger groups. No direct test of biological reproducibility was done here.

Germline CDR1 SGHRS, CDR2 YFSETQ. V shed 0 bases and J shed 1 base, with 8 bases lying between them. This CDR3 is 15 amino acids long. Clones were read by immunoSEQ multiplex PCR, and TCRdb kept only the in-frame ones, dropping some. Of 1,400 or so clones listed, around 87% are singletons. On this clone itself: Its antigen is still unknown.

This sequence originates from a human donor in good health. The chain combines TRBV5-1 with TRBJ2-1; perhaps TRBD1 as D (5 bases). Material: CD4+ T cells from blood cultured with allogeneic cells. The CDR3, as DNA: TGCGCCAGCAGCTTGGGGGGCGAGTCCTACAATGAGCAGTTCTTC. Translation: CASSLGGESYNEQFF.